This T cell receptor beta chain appears in the sequencing data of a study of blood T cell repertoires in COVID-19 (dated by TCRdb to 2019 to 2021). For the wider study: Samples covering the acute and convalescent phases of COVID-19 were provided by collaborators in the United States, Italy and Spain. The prospective study material was composed of cDNA or gDNA derived from T cells, B-cell-depleted T cells, or PBMCs. Deeply sampled blood TCRbeta repertoires from subjects exposed to, actively infected with, or recovered from COVID-19 were included in the dataset. A freely available public database, intended as a resource for researchers studying the immune response to SARS-CoV-2, is where the repertoires were released. The samples were drawn from the first 160 participants of the ongoing ImmuneRACE study and from more than 1,000 subjects provided by 6 global collaborators. Sample metadata almost always included a de-identified subject ID, COVID-19 status, age in years and sex. Where HLA class I and class II types were available, the types were taken from metadata supplied by the sample provider, not from assay-based typing. What the authors observed across the whole study: Clinical and demographic metadata were provided uncurated, with the amount varying by source and participant.

This clone was seen a single time. Its antigen target is currently unknown. Within one base of it there is no much larger clone, and no base qualities were kept. The collaborating institutions used their own protocols to collect whole blood in K2EDTA tubes. Collaborator samples were shipped for TCRbeta analysis as frozen whole blood, isolated PBMCs, or DNA extracted from either sample type. The immunoSEQ Assay, a bias-controlled multiplex PCR, was used to amplify TCRbeta CDR3 regions from genomic DNA. The published analysis was carried out like this. The number of nucleated cells in each sample was estimated from the amplification of reference gene primers within the assay. To quantify the absolute abundance of each unique TCRbeta CDR3 rearrangement, sequence reads were collapsed and filtered. For each sample, productive Simpson clonality was calculated by taking the square root of Simpson's diversity index across productive rearrangements. Entries here come from immuneACCESS through TCRdb and include only in-frame sequences with V and J called. Some clones fail to appear in such tables; in the studies checked, an unresolved V gene covers under half of the shortfall, and the cause of the remainder is unknown. V and J calls plus clone size are reproduced from that table; the DNA served to infer D and trimming. In all, the sample holds under 100,000 clones, and approximately 91% of those were seen once. Roughly 3.5% of the sample rests with the top ten.

The CDR3 covers 13 residues, taking in both the cysteine and the phenylalanine. Only the CDR3 part of the read is kept: 39 bases, read in frame from the first base. Cut back by 4 bases and 0 bases, the V and J ends lie 6 bases apart. The germline V gene gives CDR1 as MDHEN and CDR2 as SYDVKM. This sequence originates from a woman aged 65 to 85 with acute or convalescent COVID-19. The sample consisted of peripheral blood. This receptor chain uses TRBV28 and TRBJ2-5, with the D gene uncertain. The sequence in DNA is TGTGCCAGCAGTTGGGCAAACCAAGAGACCCAGTACTTC. The encoded protein is CASSWANQETQYF.